What follows are 11 T cell receptor beta chains derived from one specimen sequenced in a study of shared clonotypes between healthy human individuals. The data were produced by immunoSEQ multiplex PCR, yet TCRdb's version contains in-frame clones alone and is incomplete. This sample has hundreds of thousands of clones; 60% to 75% occur once, and the top ten carry roughly 2%. The sequencing input was memory CD4+ T cells sorted from blood. Documented subset: CD45RA-negative fraction. These receptors originate from a woman aged 30 to 39 in good health.

The chain recombines TRBV28 with TRBJ2-1, with a weak D call TRBD2 (5 bases). The CDR3 is made up of 14 amino acids. The germline V gene encodes CDR1 MDHEN and CDR2 SYDVKM. The ends were cut back, 6 bases at V and 6 bases at J, with 15 bases in the middle. The CDR3 protein is CASSPQTSTNEQFF. CDR3 in DNA: TGTGCCAGCAGCCCCCAAACTAGTACCAATGAGCAGTTCTTC.

DNA for the CDR3: TGTGCCAGCAGGGAACAGGGTGGAACCGGGGAGCTGTTTTTT. Protein sequence: CASREQGGTGELFF. This chain connects TRBV6-1 to TRBJ2-2; perhaps TRBD1 as D (6 bases). There are 14 residues in the CDR3. Germline assignment: CDR1 MNHNS and CDR2 SASEGT. Between the trimmed V and J ends, which lost 6 bases and 5 bases, there was a span of 13 bases.

V gene TRBV2 combines with J gene TRBJ2-2; D may be TRBD2 (5 bases). This CDR3 spans 14 amino acids. Per the germline V gene, CDR1 is SNHLY and CDR2 is FYNNEI. V was cut by 8 bases and J by 4 bases, with 14 bases left in between. This CDR3 reads CASRTDGLTGELFF. CDR3 nucleotides: TGTGCCAGCCGGACTGATGGACTCACCGGGGAGCTGTTTTTT.

This clone occurred once. The chain uses TRBV6-1 and TRBJ2-7; D ambiguous. V shed 7 bases and J shed 3 bases, with 16 bases lying between them. CDR3 length equals 14 residues. Germline assignment: CDR1 MNHNS and CDR2 SASEGT. In DNA, the CDR3 is TGTGCCAGCAACGCTCCCCAGCGAAGCTACGAGCAGTACTTC. Translation: CASNAPQRSYEQYF.

This rearrangement joins TRBV5-6 to TRBJ2-7, with 9 bases fitting TRBD1. This CDR3 is built from 14 residues. V trimming: 4 bases; J trimming: 3 bases; junction bases outside the gene matches: 5. The germline V gene encodes CDR1 SGHDT and CDR2 YYEEEE. The CDR3 nucleotides read TGTGCCAGCAGCCGGGAGGACAGGGGCTACGAGCAGTACTTC. This encodes CASSREDRGYEQYF.

The rearrangement uses TRBV6-1 and TRBJ1-5; TRBD1 agrees at 8 bases. CDR1 and CDR2 from the germline V gene are MNHNS and SASEGT. V trimming: 5 bases; J trimming: 7 bases; junction bases outside the gene matches: 4. This CDR3 region has 13 residues. CDR3: CASSLDREQPQHF. The DNA for the CDR3 is TGTGCCAGCAGTCTGGACAGGGAACAGCCCCAGCATTTT.

The chain couples TRBV6-1 to TRBJ2-1; TRBD2 matches 7 bases. Germline-derived CDR1 and CDR2 are MNHNS and SASEGT. The CDR3 runs 15 residues. J lost 2 bases, V lost 4 bases, and 5 bases had no gene match. The CDR3 protein is CASSAVAGAYNEQFF. CDR3 DNA: TGTGCCAGCAGTGCTGTAGCGGGCGCCTACAATGAGCAGTTCTTC.

CDR3 sequence (DNA): TGTGCCAGCAGTTACTCGAGGACTACGAACCATGGCTACACCTTC. Translating it yields CASSYSRTTNHGYTF. This sequence joins TRBV6-5 and TRBJ1-2; no clear D gene. Trimming shortened V by 0 bases and J by 6 bases, and 14 bases separated the two germline ends. Germline assignment: CDR1 MNHEY and CDR2 SVGAGI. This CDR3 is built from 15 residues.

V is TRBV11-1 and J is TRBJ2-1; no reliable D call. The CDR3 runs to 14 residues. Germline values: CDR1 SGHAT, CDR2 FQDESV (reference sequence). V lost 7 bases to trimming and J lost 6 bases, with 16 bases between them. CDR3 sequence (DNA): TGTGCCAGCACCCCGTGGGTGGGTAGCAATGAGCAGTTCTTC. As protein: CASTPWVGSNEQFF. Combining the CDR3 with reference TRBV11-1 and TRBJ2-1 gives the whole variable domain EAEVAQSPRYKITEKSQAVAFWCDPISGHATLYWYRQILGQGPELLVQFQDESVVDDSQLPKDRFSAERLKGVDSTLKIQPAELGDSAMYLCASTPWVGSNEQFFGPGTRLTVL.

The chain is built from TRBV7-2 and TRBJ2-1; maybe TRBD1 (6 bases). V lost 0 bases and J 4 bases, leaving 10 bases between the germline ends. Germline lookup yields CDR1 SGHTA and CDR2 FQGNSA. There are 15 residues in the CDR3. CDR3 loop: CASSLASGQYNEQFF. The CDR3 nucleotides are TGTGCCAGCAGCTTAGCAAGCGGACAGTACAATGAGCAGTTCTTC.

The chain couples TRBV2 to TRBJ2-7, with 13 bases aligning to TRBD2. J was trimmed by 12 bases and V by 8 bases; bases with no gene match: 16. This CDR3 comprises 15 residues. CDR1 and CDR2 (germline): SNHLY, FYNNEI. CDR3 bases: TGTGCCAGCCGCATTGGGACTAGCGGGGAACTGTTGGCGTACTTC. It codes for CASRIGTSGELLAYF.